This T cell receptor beta chain emerged from a study of blood T cell repertoires in COVID-19. Study at large: Sources were T cells, B-cell-depleted T cells, or PBMCs; the material itself was cDNA or gDNA.

Repertoires were generated with immunoSEQ multiplex PCR, while TCRdb's copy carries only in-frame clones and drops some. The data hold about 280,000 clones, with under 90% observed a single time. Sequencing was performed on peripheral blood. This receptor was taken from a woman aged 35 to 49 who had recovered from COVID-19.

The CDR3 coding sequence is TGTGCCACCAGTGATGGCACCGCAGGGACATATCAGCCCCAGCATTTT. Translation: CATSDGTAGTYQPQHF. V and J are TRBV24-1 and TRBJ1-5; D perhaps matches TRBD1 (6 bases). CDR1 and CDR2 (germline): KGHDR, SFDVKD. This CDR3 contains 16 residues. Trimming took 3 bases from V and 5 from J, leaving 16 bases between them.